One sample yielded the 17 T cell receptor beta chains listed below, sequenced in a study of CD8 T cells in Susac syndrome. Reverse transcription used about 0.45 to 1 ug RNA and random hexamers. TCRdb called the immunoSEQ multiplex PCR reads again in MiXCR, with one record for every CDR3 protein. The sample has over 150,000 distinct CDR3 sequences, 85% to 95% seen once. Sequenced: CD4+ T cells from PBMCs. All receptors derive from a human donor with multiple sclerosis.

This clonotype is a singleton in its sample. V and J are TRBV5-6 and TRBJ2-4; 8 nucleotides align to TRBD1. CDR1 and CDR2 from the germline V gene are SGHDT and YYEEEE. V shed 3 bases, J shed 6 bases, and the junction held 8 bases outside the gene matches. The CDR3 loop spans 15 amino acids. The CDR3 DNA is TGTGCCAGCAGCTCGCTTTGGGACAGGACAAACATTCAGTACTTC. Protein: CASSSLWDRTNIQYF.

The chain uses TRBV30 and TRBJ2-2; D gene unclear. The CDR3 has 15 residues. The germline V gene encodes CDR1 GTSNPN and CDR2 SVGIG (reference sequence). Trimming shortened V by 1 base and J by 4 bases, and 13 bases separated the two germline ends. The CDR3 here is CAWSALGLGTGELFF. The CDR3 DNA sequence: TGTGCCTGGAGTGCTTTGGGCTTAGGCACCGGGGAGCTGTTTTTT.

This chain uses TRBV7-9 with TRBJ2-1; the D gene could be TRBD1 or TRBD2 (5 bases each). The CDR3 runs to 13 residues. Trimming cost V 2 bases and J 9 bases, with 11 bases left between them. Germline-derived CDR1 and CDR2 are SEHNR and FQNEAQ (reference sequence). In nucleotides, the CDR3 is TGTGCCAGCAGCTTATCTCGTGGGGGTGAGCAGTTCTTC. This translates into CASSLSRGGEQFF. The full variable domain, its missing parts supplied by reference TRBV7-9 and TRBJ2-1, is DTGVSQNPRHKITKRGQNVTFRCDPISEHNRLYWYRQTLGQGPEFLTYFQNEAQLEKSRLLSDRFSAERPKGSFSTLEIQRTEQGDSAMYLCASSLSRGGEQFFGPGTRLTVL.

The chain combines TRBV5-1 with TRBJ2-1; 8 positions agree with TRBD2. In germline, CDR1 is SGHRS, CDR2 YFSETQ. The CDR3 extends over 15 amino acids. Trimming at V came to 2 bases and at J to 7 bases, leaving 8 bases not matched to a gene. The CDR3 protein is CASSLGAGGENEQFF. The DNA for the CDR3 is TGCGCCAGCAGCTTAGGGGCGGGAGGAGAAAATGAGCAGTTCTTC.

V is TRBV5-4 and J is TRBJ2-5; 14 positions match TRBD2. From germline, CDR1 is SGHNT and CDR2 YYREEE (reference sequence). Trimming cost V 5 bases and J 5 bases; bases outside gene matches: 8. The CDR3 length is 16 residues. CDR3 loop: CASSQGTSGSPETQYF. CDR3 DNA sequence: TGTGCCAGCAGTCAGGGGACTAGCGGGAGTCCGGAGACCCAGTACTTC.

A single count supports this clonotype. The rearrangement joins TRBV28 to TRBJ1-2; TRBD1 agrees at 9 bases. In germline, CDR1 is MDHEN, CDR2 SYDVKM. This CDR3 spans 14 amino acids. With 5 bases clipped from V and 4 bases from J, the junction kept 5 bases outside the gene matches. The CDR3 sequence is CASSRTGVRYGYTF. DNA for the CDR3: TGTGCCAGCAGTCGGACAGGGGTTCGCTATGGCTACACCTTC.

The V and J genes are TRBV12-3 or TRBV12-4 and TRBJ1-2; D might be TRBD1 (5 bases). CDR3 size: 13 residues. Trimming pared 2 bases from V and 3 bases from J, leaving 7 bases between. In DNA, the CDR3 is TGTGCCAGCAGTTTATCGGGGCACTATGGCTACACCTTC. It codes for CASSLSGHYGYTF.

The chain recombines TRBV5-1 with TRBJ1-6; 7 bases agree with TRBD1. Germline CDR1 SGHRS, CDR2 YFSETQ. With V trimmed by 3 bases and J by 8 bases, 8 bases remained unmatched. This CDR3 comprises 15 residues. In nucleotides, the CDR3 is TGCGCCAGCAGCTGGATAGGAGACAGGGATTCACCCCTCCACTTT. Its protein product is CASSWIGDRDSPLHF.

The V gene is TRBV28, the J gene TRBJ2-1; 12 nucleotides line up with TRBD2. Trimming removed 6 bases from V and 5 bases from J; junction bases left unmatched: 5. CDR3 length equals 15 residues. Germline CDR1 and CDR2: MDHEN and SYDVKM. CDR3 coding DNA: TGTGCCAGCAGCTCCGCTAGCGGGGGGGACAATGAGCAGTTCTTC. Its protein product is CASSSASGGDNEQFF.

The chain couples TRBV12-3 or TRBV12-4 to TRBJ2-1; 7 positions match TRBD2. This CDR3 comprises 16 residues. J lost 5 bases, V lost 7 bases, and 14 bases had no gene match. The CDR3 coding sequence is TGTGCCAGCACCCTTGCCCCTAGCGGTTCGCACAATGAGCAGTTCTTC. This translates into CASTLAPSGSHNEQFF.

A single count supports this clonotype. CDR3 bases: TGCAGTGCTCCGAGTAGGCGGGGACCCAAGGTGCAGTACTTC. It encodes CSAPSRRGPKVQYF. The chain links TRBV20-1 to TRBJ2-7, with D tentatively TRBD2 (6 bases). Trimming left V 5 bases short and J 9 bases short, with 23 bases between. Germline lookup yields CDR1 DFQATT and CDR2 SNEGSKA (reference sequence). The CDR3 has 14 residues.

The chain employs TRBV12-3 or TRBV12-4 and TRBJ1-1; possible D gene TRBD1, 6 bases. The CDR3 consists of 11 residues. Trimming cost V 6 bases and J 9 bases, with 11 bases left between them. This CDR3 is CASSTQGKAFF. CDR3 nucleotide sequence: TGTGCCAGCAGCACACAGGGTAAAGCTTTCTTT.

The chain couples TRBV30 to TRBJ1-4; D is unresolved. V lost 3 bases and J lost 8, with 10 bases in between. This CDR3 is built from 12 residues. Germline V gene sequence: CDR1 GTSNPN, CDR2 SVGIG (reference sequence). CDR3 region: CAWSRPSEKLFF. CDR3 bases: TGTGCCTGGAGCCGGCCGTCGGAAAAACTGTTTTTT.

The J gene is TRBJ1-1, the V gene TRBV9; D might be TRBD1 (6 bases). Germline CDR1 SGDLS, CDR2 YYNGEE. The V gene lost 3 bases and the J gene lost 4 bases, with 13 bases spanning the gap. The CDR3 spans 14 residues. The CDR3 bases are TGTGCCAGCAGCGGGGACATAAGGCCCACTGAAGCTTTCTTT. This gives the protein CASSGDIRPTEAFF.

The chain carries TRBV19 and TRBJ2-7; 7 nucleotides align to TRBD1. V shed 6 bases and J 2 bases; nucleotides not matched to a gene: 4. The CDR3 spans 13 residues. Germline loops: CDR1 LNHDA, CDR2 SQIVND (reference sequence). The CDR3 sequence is CASSRDSPYEQYF. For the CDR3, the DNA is TGTGCCAGTAGCCGGGACAGTCCCTACGAGCAGTACTTC.

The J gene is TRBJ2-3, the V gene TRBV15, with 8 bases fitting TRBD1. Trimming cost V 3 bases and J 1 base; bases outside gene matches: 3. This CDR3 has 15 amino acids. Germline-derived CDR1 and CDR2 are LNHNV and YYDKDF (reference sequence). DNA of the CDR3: TGTGCCACCAGCAGGACAGGGGAGGGCACAGATACGCAGTATTTT. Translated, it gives CATSRTGEGTDTQYF.

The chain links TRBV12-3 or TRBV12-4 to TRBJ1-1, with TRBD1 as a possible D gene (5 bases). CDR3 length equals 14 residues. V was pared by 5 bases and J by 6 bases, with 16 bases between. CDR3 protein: CASSNDPQGPEAFF. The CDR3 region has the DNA TGTGCCAGCAGTAACGACCCTCAGGGTCCTGAAGCTTTCTTT.